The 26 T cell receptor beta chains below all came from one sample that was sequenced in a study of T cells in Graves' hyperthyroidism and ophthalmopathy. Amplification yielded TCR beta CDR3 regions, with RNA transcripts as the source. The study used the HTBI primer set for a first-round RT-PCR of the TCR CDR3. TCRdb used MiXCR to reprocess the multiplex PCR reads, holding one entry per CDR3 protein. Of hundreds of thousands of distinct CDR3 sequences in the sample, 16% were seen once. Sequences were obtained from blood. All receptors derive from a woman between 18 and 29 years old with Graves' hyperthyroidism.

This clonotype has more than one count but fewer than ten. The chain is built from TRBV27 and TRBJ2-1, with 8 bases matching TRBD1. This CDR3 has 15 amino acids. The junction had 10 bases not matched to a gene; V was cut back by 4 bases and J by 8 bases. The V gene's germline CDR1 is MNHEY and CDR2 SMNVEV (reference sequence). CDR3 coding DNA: TGTGCCAGCAGTTCCCCCGGGACAGGTTTAGATGAGCAGTTCTTC. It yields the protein CASSSPGTGLDEQFF.

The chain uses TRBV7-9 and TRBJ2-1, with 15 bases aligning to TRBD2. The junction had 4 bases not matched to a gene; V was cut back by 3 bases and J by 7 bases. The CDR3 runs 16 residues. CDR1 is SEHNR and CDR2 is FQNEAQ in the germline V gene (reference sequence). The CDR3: CASSFRGTSGRNEQFF. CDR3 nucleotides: TGTGCCAGCAGCTTTCGCGGGACTAGCGGGAGGAATGAGCAGTTCTTC.

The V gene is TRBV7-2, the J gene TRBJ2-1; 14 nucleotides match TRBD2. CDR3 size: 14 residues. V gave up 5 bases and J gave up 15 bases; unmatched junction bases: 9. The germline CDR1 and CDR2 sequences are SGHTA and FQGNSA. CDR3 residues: CASSPRLAGGPGFF. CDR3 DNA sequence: TGTGCCAGCAGCCCCAGACTAGCGGGAGGGCCGGGGTTCTTC.

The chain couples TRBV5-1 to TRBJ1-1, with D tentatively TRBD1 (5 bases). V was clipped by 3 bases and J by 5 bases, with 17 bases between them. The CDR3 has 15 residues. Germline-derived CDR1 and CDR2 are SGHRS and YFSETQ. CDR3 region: CASSSYPSGETEAFF. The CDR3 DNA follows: TGCGCCAGCAGCTCCTACCCATCGGGGGAGACTGAAGCTTTCTTT. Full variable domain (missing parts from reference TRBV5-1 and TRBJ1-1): KAGVTQTPRYLIKTRGQQVTLSCSPISGHRSVSWYQQTPGQGLQFLFEYFSETQRNKGNFPGRFSGRQFSNSRSEMNVSTLELGDSALYLCASSSYPSGETEAFFGQGTRLTVV.

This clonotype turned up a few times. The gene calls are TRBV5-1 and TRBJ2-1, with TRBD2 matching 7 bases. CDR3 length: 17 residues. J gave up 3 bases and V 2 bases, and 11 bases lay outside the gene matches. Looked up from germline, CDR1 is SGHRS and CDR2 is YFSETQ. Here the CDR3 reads CASSFSPWEGGYNEQFF. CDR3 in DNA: TGCGCCAGCAGCTTCAGTCCGTGGGAGGGCGGCTACAATGAGCAGTTCTTC.

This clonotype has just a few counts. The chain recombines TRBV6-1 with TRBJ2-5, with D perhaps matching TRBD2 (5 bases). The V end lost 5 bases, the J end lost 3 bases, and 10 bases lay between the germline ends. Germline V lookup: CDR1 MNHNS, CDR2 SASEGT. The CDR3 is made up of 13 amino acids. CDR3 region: CASSSYGKETQYF. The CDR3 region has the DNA TGTGCCAGCAGTTCTTACGGGAAAGAGACCCAGTACTTC.

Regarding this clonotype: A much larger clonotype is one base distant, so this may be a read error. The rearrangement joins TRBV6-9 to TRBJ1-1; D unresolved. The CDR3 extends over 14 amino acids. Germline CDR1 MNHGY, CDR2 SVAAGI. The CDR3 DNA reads TGTACCAGCAGTTGGCTCGAGGGGAACACTGAAGCTTTCTTT. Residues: CTSSWLEGNTEAFF.

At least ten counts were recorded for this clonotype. DNA for the CDR3: TGTGCCAGCCGCTCCGCGGGAGGCGCCTACAATGAGCAGTTCTTC. This sequence encodes CASRSAGGAYNEQFF. J is TRBJ2-1 and V is TRBV27; 8 bases are shared with TRBD2. This CDR3 has 15 residues. Germline V CDR1 and CDR2: MNHEY, SMNVEV (reference sequence). J gave up 2 bases and V 8 bases, and 8 bases lay outside the gene matches.

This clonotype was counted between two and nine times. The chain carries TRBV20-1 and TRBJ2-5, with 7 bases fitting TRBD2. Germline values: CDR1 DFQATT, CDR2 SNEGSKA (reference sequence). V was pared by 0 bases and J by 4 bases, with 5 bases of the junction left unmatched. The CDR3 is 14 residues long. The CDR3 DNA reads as TGCAGTGCTAGAGATGGGAGGGCCGGAGAGACCCAGTACTTC. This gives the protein CSARDGRAGETQYF.

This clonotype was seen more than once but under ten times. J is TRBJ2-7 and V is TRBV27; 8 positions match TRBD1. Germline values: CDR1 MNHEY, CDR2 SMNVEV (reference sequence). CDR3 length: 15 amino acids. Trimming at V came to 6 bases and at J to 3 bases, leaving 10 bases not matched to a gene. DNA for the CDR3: TGTGCCAGCAGGAAGCAGGGGGCCCCTTTCTACGAGCAGTACTTC. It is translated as CASRKQGAPFYEQYF.

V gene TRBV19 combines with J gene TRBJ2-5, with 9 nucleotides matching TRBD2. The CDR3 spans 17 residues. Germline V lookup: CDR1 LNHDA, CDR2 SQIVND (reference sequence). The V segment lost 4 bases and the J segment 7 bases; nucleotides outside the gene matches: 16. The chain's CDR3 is CASSRLPSGAAPGTQYF. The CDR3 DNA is TGTGCCAGTAGTAGACTTCCTAGCGGGGCGGCTCCCGGGACCCAGTACTTC.

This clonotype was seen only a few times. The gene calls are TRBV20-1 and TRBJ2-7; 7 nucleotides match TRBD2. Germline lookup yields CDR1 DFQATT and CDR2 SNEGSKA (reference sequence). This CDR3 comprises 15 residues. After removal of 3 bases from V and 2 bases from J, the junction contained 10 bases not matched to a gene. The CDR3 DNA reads TGCAGTGCTAGTAAGGCTAGCGGAACCACCTACGAGCAGTACTTC. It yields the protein CSASKASGTTYEQYF.

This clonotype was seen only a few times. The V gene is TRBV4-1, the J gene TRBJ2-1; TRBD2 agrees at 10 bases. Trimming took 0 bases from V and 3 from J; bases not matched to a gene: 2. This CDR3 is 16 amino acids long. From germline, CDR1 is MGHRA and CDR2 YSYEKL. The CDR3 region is CASSQESSGGYNEQFF. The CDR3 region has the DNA TGCGCCAGCAGCCAAGAGTCTAGCGGGGGCTACAATGAGCAGTTCTTC.

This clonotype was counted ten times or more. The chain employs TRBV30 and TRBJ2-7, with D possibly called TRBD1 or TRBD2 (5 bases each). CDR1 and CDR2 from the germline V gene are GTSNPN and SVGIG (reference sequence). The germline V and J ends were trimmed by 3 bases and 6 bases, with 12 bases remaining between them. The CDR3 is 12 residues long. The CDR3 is CAWRPTGGEQYF. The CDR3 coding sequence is TGTGCCTGGAGGCCAACAGGAGGCGAGCAGTACTTC.

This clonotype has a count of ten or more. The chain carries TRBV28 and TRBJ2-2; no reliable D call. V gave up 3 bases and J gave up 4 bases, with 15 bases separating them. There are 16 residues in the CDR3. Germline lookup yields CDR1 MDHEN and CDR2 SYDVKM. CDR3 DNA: TGTGCCAGCAGTTTCTTTTCGGCCCTGGGCACCGGGGAGCTGTTTTTT. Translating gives CASSFFSALGTGELFF.

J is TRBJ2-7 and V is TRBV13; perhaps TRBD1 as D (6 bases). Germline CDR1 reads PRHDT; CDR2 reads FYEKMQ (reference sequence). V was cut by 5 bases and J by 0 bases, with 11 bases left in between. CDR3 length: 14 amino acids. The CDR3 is CASSLRDNSYEQYF. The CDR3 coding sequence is TGTGCCAGCAGCCTACGGGACAACTCCTACGAGCAGTACTTC.

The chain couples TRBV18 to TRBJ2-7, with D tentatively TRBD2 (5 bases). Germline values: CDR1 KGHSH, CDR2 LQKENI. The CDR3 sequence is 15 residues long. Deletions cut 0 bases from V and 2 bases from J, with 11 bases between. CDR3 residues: CASSPPASFPYEQYF. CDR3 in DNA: TGTGCCAGCTCACCACCGGCTAGCTTTCCCTACGAGCAGTACTTC.

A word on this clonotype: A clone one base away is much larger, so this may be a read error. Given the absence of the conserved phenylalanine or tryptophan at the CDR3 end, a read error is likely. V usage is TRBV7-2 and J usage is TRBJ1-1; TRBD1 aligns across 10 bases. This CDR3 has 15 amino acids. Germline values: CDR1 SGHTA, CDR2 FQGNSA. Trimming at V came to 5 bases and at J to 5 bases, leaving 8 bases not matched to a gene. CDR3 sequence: CASSRRQGADTEAFL. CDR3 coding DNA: TGTGCCAGCAGCCGTCGACAGGGGGCCGATACTGAAGCTTTCCTT.

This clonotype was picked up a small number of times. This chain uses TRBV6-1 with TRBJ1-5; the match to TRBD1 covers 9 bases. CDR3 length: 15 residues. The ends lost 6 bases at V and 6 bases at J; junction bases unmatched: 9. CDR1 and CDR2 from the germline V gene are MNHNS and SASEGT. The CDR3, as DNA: TGTGCCAGCAGGGGAGGACAGGGGTCCACTCAGCCCCAGCATTTT. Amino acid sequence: CASRGGQGSTQPQHF.

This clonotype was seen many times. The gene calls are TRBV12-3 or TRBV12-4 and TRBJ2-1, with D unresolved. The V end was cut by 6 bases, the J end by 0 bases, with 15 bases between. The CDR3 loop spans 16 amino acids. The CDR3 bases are TGTGCCAGCAGCGCTGCCCAGGCCTACTCCTACAATGAGCAGTTCTTC. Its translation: CASSAAQAYSYNEQFF.

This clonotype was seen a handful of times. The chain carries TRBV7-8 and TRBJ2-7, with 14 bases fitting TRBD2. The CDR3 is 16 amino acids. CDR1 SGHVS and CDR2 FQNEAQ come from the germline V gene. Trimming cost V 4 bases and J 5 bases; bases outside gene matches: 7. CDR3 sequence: CASSSRLAGGHDEQYF. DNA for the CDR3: TGTGCCAGCAGCTCCAGACTAGCGGGAGGGCACGACGAGCAGTACTTC.

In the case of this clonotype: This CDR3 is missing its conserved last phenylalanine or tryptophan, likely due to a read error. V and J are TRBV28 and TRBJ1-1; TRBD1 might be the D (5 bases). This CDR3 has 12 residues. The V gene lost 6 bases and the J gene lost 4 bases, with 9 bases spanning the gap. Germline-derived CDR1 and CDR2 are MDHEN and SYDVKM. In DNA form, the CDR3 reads TGTGCCAGCAGGGTCGGGACCACTGAAGCTTTCTCT. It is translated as CASRVGTTEAFS.

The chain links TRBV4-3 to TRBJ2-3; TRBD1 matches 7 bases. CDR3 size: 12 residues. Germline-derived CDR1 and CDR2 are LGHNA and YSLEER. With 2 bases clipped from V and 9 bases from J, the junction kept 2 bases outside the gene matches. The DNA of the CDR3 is TGCGCCAGCAGCCAAACGACAGGGACGCAGTATTTT. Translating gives CASSQTTGTQYF.

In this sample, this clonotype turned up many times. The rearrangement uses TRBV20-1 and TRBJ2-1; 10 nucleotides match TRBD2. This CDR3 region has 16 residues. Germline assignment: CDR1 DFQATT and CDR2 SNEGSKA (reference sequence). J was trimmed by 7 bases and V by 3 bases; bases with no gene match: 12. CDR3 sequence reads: CSASSSGRAERNEQFF. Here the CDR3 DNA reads TGCAGTGCTAGTTCTAGCGGGAGAGCCGAGCGTAATGAGCAGTTCTTC.

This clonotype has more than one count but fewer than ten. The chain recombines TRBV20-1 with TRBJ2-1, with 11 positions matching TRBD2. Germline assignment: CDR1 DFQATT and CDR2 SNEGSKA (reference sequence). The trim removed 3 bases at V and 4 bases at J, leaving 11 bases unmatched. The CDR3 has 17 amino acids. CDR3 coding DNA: TGCAGTGCTAGTGTAGCTAGCGGGGGGTCCCTATACAATGAGCAGTTCTTC. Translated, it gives CSASVASGGSLYNEQFF.

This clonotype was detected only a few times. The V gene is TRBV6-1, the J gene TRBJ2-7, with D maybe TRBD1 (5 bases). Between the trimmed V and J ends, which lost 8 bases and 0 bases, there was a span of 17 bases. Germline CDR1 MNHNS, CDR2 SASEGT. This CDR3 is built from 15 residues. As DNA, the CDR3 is TGTGCCAGCCAGGGTTCCTCCACGTACTCCTACGAGCAGTACTTC. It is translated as CASQGSSTYSYEQYF.